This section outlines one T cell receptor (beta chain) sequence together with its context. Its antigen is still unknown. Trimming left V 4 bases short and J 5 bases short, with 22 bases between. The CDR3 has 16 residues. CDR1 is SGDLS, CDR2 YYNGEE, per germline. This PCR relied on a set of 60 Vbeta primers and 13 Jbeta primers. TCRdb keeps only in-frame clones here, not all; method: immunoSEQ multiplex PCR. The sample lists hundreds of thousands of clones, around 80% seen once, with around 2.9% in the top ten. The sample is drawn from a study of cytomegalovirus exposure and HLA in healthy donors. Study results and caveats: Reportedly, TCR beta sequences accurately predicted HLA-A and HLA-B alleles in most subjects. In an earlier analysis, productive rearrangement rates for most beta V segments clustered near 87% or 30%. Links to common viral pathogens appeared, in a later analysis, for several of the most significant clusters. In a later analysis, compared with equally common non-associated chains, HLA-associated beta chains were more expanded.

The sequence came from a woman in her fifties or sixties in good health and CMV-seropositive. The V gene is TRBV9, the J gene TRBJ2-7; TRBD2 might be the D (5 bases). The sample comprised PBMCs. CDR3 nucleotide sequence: TGTGCCAGCAGCCGGGGATGGGCAGTCAAAACCCACGAGCAGTACTTC. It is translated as CASSRGWAVKTHEQYF.